Here is one T cell receptor (beta chain) with its context. Via MiXCR, TCRdb re-called the PCR reads, giving one row per CDR3 protein. The sample includes approximately 550,000 distinct CDR3 sequences, 25% of them seen just once. The data were obtained in a study of molecular identifiers for immune sequencing clone quantification. Study overall: Four portions were sequenced after RNA from approximately 22,000 or 94,000 naive CD8 cells was split five ways in replicates.

This receptor was taken from a human donor in good health. Some libraries in this study had Jurkat cell RNA spiked in. Input material: naive CD8+ T cells from blood, with Jurkat cell RNA spiked in. The subset here: FACS-sorted CD8+CD4-CCR7+CD45RA+ naive T cells.

The CDR3 coding sequence is TGTGCCAGCAGTTCCGAGACAGTTGGCAATGAGCAGTTCTTC. It specifies CASSSETVGNEQFF. V usage is TRBV12-3 or TRBV12-4 and J usage is TRBJ2-1; possibly TRBD1 for D (5 bases). Trimming pared 4 bases from V and 6 bases from J, leaving 13 bases between. This CDR3 comprises 14 residues.